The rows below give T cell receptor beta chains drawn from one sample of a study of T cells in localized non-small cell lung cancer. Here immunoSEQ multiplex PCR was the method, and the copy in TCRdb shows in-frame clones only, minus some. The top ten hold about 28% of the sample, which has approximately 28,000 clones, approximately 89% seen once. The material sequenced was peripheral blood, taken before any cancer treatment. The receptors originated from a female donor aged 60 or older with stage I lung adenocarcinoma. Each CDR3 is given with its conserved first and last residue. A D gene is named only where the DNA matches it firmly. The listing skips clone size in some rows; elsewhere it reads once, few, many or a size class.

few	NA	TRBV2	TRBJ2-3	CASSERGSGDTQYF	TGTGCCAGCAGTGAACGGGGATCAGGGGATACGCAGTATTTT
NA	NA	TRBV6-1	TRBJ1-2	CASSTLQGWDGYTF	TGTGCCAGCAGTACGTTACAGGGTTGGGATGGCTACACCTTC
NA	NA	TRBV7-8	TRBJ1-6	CASSFTRGYNSPLHF	TGTGCCAGCAGCTTTACGAGGGGTTATAATTCACCCCTCCACTTT
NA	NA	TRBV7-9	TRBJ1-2	CASSLWANYGYTF	TGTGCCAGCAGCTTATGGGCTAACTATGGCTACACCTTC
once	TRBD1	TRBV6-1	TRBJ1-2	CASNEWTGISYGYTF	TGTGCCAGCAACGAATGGACAGGGATTTCCTATGGCTACACCTTC
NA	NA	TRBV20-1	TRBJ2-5	CSARGGETQYF	TGCAGTGCAAGGGGGGGGGAGACCCAGTACTTC
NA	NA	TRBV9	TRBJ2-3	CASSVESFGGLSTDTQYF	TGTGCCAGCAGCGTAGAGTCCTTTGGGGGGCTGAGCACAGATACGCAGTATTTT
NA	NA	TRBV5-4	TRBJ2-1	CASSLGTNSYNEQFF	TGTGCCAGCAGCCTCGGGACGAACTCCTACAATGAGCAGTTCTTC
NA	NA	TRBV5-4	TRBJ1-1	CASSFGQNTEAFF	TGTGCCAGCAGCTTCGGACAGAACACTGAAGCTTTCTTT
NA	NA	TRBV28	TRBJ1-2	CASSDFPPDPGNYGYTF	TGTGCCAGCAGTGACTTCCCACCTGATCCCGGGAACTATGGCTACACCTTC
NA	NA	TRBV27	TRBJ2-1	CASSPYIQHEQFF	TGTGCCAGCAGCCCTTATATACAGCATGAGCAGTTCTTC
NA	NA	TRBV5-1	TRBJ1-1	CASRSSSVDTEAFF	TGCGCCAGCAGGTCCAGCAGCGTTGACACTGAAGCTTTCTTT
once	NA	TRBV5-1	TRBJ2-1	CASSLLAENNEQFF	TGCGCCAGCAGCTTGTTAGCGGAGAACAATGAGCAGTTCTTC
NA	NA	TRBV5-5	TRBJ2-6	CASSFGGSGANVLTF	TGTGCCAGCAGCTTCGGCGGCTCTGGGGCCAACGTCCTGACTTTC
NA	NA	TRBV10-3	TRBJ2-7	CAIRDWGSLSYEQYF	TGTGCCATCAGGGACTGGGGGTCCCTATCCTACGAGCAGTACTTC
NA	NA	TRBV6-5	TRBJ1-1	CASKFSREWGTEAFF	TGTGCCAGCAAGTTCTCGCGGGAGTGGGGCACTGAAGCTTTCTTT
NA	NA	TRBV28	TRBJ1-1	CASSPLNRGPEAFF	TGTGCCAGCAGTCCGCTTAATCGGGGGCCTGAAGCTTTCTTT
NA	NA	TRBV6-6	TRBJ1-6	CASSYAAAGSPLHF	TGTGCCAGCAGTTACGCCGCCGCGGGATCACCCCTCCACTTT
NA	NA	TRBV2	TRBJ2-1	CASSNANHNEQFF	TGTGCCAGCAGTAACGCTAACCACAATGAGCAGTTCTTC
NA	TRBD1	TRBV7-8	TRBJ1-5	CASSLIEGAGQPQHF	TGTGCCAGCAGCTTAATCGAGGGGGCAGGTCAGCCCCAGCATTTT
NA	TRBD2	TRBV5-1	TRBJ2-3	CASSLIPSGGNTQYF	TGCGCCAGCAGCTTGATCCCTAGCGGGGGGAATACGCAGTATTTT
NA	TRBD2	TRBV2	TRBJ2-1	CASLGTRTYNEQFF	TGTGCCAGCCTAGGGACTAGGACTTACAATGAGCAGTTCTTC
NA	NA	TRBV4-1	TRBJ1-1	CASSQGQEKTEAFF	TGCGCCAGCAGCCAAGGACAGGAGAAGACTGAAGCTTTCTTT
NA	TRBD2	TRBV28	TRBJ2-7	CASDSRLAGERQYF	TGTGCCAGCGATTCCCGGCTAGCGGGAGAACGGCAGTACTTC
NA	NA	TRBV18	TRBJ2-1	CASSPFARNEQFF	TGTGCCAGCTCACCTTTCGCTCGAAATGAGCAGTTCTTC
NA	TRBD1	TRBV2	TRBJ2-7	CASSRDRGDEQYF	TGTGCCAGCAGCCGGGACAGGGGAGACGAGCAGTACTTC
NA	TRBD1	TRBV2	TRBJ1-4	CASIRDSLNEKLFF	TGTGCCAGCATACGGGACAGCTTGAATGAAAAACTGTTTTTT
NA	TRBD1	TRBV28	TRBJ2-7	CASSLGQGEQYF	TGTGCCAGCAGTTTGGGACAGGGTGAGCAGTACTTC